This T cell receptor beta chain was sequenced during a study of cytomegalovirus exposure and HLA in healthy donors. V shed 2 bases and J 2 bases; nucleotides not matched to a gene: 7. This CDR3 region has 16 residues. CDR1 is MGHRA and CDR2 is YSYEKL in the germline V gene. PCR involved 60 Vbeta and 13 Jbeta primers. TCRdb's copy holds only in-frame clones and misses some; the assay was immunoSEQ multiplex PCR. The sample holds tens of thousands of clones. The gene calls are TRBV4-1 and TRBJ2-7; 9 positions agree with TRBD2. Sequenced material: PBMCs. This clonotype was obtained from a female donor in good health and CMV-seronegative. The CDR3: CASSQPTSGYTYEQYF. The CDR3 DNA is TGCGCCAGCAGCCAACCTACTAGCGGGTATACCTACGAGCAGTACTTC.